These 27 T cell receptor beta chains share one sample of origin, sequenced in a study of T cells after yellow fever vaccination. Via MiXCR, TCRdb re-called the 5' RACE reads, giving one row per CDR3 protein. The top ten clones hold approximately 3.3% of a sample with some 320,000 distinct CDR3 sequences, around 9.3% of them seen once. This specimen consisted of CD4+ T cells sorted from PBMCs, obtained 5 days after the yellow fever booster vaccination. Receptor source: a man aged 18 to 30 who received the YFV17D yellow fever vaccine.

The chain recombines TRBV7-2 with TRBJ1-5; D gene unclear. Trimming removed 0 bases at V and 0 bases at J, with 15 bases between. The CDR3 loop spans 18 amino acids. Germline CDR1 is SGHTA and CDR2 is FQGNSA. In DNA form, the CDR3 reads TGTGCCAGCAGCTTAGCGTACAGTTTCGGGTATAGCAATCAGCCCCAGCATTTT. Its protein is CASSLAYSFGYSNQPQHF.

This clonotype was found many times. CDR3 protein: CSALEGLADTQYF. The DNA for the CDR3 is TGCAGTGCCCTGGAGGGGCTGGCAGATACGCAGTATTTT. This sequence joins TRBV20-1 and TRBJ2-3, with D perhaps matching TRBD2 (6 bases). Germline CDR1 is DFQATT and CDR2 is SNEGSKA (reference sequence). V was pared by 6 bases and J by 4 bases, with 14 bases between. The CDR3 sequence is 13 residues long.

This clonotype was observed at least ten times. The chain recombines TRBV20-1 with TRBJ1-5, with TRBD1 as a possible D gene (6 bases). This CDR3 has 15 residues. CDR1 and CDR2 (germline): DFQATT, SNEGSKA (reference sequence). Trimming stripped 1 base from V and 6 bases from J, with 16 bases between. CDR3 sequence reads: CSARVGGAAGQPQHF. Written as DNA, the CDR3 is TGCAGTGCTAGAGTGGGGGGCGCAGCGGGTCAGCCCCAGCATTTT.

The sample holds a few counts of this clonotype. The rearrangement joins TRBV14 to TRBJ1-4, with TRBD1 as a possible D gene (5 bases). From germline, CDR1 is SGHDN and CDR2 FVKESK. The CDR3 extends over 15 amino acids. V was cut by 0 bases and J by 7 bases, with 12 bases left in between. CDR3 sequence reads: CASSQEYQGSEKLFF. For the CDR3, the DNA is TGTGCCAGCAGCCAAGAATACCAGGGCTCTGAAAAACTGTTTTTT.

The chain combines TRBV5-1 with TRBJ2-3, with TRBD2 matching 10 bases. The length of the CDR3 is 15 residues. Unmatched junction bases numbered 5, after V lost 4 bases and J lost 3 bases. Germline CDR1 reads SGHRS; CDR2 reads YFSETQ. Here the CDR3 reads CASSGRTSGTDTQYF. Here the CDR3 DNA reads TGCGCCAGCAGCGGGAGGACTAGCGGAACAGATACGCAGTATTTT.

A few counts support this clonotype. The genes are TRBV10-3 and TRBJ2-1; D unclear. The CDR3 covers 13 residues. The V end lost 0 bases, the J end lost 5 bases, and 5 bases lay between the germline ends. In germline, CDR1 is ENHRY, CDR2 SYGVKD. The chain's CDR3 is CAISESQNNEQFF. CDR3 bases: TGTGCCATCAGTGAGTCCCAGAACAATGAGCAGTTCTTC.

This clonotype was observed many times. CDR3 nucleotide sequence: TGCAGTGCTAGGCGGGGGGGAGATACGCAGTATTTT. As protein: CSARRGGDTQYF. The chain links TRBV20-1 to TRBJ2-3, with TRBD2 matching over 9 bases. This CDR3 contains 12 residues. The germline V gene encodes CDR1 DFQATT and CDR2 SNEGSKA (reference sequence). After removal of 3 bases from V and 5 bases from J, the junction contained 0 bases not matched to a gene.

In its sample, this clonotype ranks as medium-sized. The DNA for the CDR3 is TGTGCCAGCAGCTCCTACAGCGTAAAACCTGAAGCTTTCTTT. Its translation: CASSSYSVKPEAFF. The chain carries TRBV7-8 and TRBJ1-1, with D uncertain. From germline, CDR1 is SGHVS and CDR2 FQNEAQ. V shed 4 bases and J shed 6 bases, with 15 bases lying between them. The CDR3 is made up of 14 amino acids.

The V and J genes are TRBV27 and TRBJ2-1, with no clear D. This CDR3 contains 14 residues. Trimming shortened V by 4 bases and J by 5 bases, and 12 bases separated the two germline ends. CDR1 MNHEY and CDR2 SMNVEV come from the germline V gene (reference sequence). Here the CDR3 reads CASSSLVKDNEQFF. The CDR3 DNA reads TGTGCCAGCAGTTCCCTGGTAAAGGACAATGAGCAGTTCTTC.

Only a few counts were recorded for this clonotype. This chain connects TRBV12-3 or TRBV12-4 to TRBJ1-1; D gene unclear. The CDR3 contains 13 residues. Trimming shortened V by 3 bases and J by 3 bases, and 8 bases separated the two germline ends. CDR3 protein: CASSFGIYTEAFF. The DNA of the CDR3 is TGTGCCAGCAGTTTCGGCATTTACACTGAAGCTTTCTTT.

The chain recombines TRBV4-2 with TRBJ1-2, with a weak D call TRBD1 (5 bases). Germline loops: CDR1 LGHNA, CDR2 YNFKEQ. The CDR3 covers 13 residues. Trimming shortened V by 2 bases and J by 6 bases, and 10 bases separated the two germline ends. Here the CDR3 DNA reads TGTGCCAGCAGCCAAAGGCTGACAGATGGCTACACCTTC. Its translation: CASSQRLTDGYTF.

This rearrangement joins TRBV5-1 to TRBJ1-4, with D possibly matching TRBD1 (5 bases). The CDR3 length is 14 residues. Per germline, CDR1 SGHRS and CDR2 YFSETQ. V lost 4 bases, J lost 8 bases, and 15 bases lay in between. The CDR3 DNA follows: TGCGCCAGCAGCGCTAGGGGCGCGGGCGAAAAACTGTTTTTT. This gives the protein CASSARGAGEKLFF.

The rearrangement uses TRBV18 and TRBJ1-2; D unresolved. This CDR3 has 14 amino acids. V lost 3 bases, J lost 5 bases, and 13 bases lay in between. Germline V lookup: CDR1 KGHSH, CDR2 LQKENI. CDR3 region: CASSPPDGRYGYTF. The CDR3 DNA sequence: TGTGCCAGCTCACCCCCTGATGGGAGGTATGGCTACACCTTC.

This clonotype was detected a few times. The rearrangement joins TRBV7-2 to TRBJ2-1; 8 nucleotides agree with TRBD2. The V segment lost 4 bases and the J segment 8 bases; nucleotides outside the gene matches: 7. The CDR3 totals 14 residues. Germline V gene sequence: CDR1 SGHTA, CDR2 FQGNSA. CDR3 in amino acids: CASSSGGAEYEQFF. The CDR3 nucleotides are TGTGCCAGCAGCTCCGGGGGGGCCGAGTATGAGCAGTTCTTC.

The sample holds many counts of this clonotype. The rearrangement links TRBV6-2 or TRBV6-3 to TRBJ1-1; no reliable D call. Trimming took off 3 bases at V and 5 bases at J, with 10 bases between the two ends. The CDR3 spans 13 residues. The germline V gene encodes CDR1 MNHEY and CDR2 SVGEGT. The CDR3 DNA reads as TGTGCCAGCAGTTATGGGCGGACGACTGAAGCTTTCTTT. Protein product: CASSYGRTTEAFF.

This sequence joins TRBV19 and TRBJ1-1; possible D gene TRBD1, 5 bases. V was clipped by 7 bases and J by 4 bases, with 16 bases between them. The CDR3 has 14 residues. The V gene's germline CDR1 is LNHDA and CDR2 SQIVND (reference sequence). CDR3 DNA: TGTGCCAGTAAAGGAAGTGGGGCGGGCACTGAAGCTTTCTTT. It specifies CASKGSGAGTEAFF.

This clonotype was recorded many times. The CDR3 coding sequence is TGTGCCAGCAGCTTAGTTGGGGCCAACGTCCTGACTTTC. Amino acids: CASSLVGANVLTF. The gene calls are TRBV7-9 and TRBJ2-6; D ambiguous. The CDR3 contains 13 residues. The V and J ends lost 1 base and 3 bases respectively, with 1 base between them. Germline-derived CDR1 and CDR2 are SEHNR and FQNEAQ (reference sequence).

The J gene is TRBJ2-1, the V gene TRBV3-1; maybe TRBD1 (5 bases). This CDR3 region has 14 residues. The V end was cut by 1 base, the J end by 13 bases, with 17 bases between. Germline-derived CDR1 and CDR2 are LGHDT and YNNKEL (reference sequence). This CDR3 is CASSQANRPSIQFF. The CDR3 DNA follows: TGTGCCAGCAGCCAAGCAAACAGGCCCAGCATCCAGTTCTTC.

V is TRBV7-9 and J is TRBJ1-2; D gene ambiguous. The V end was cut by 5 bases, the J end by 6 bases, with 16 bases between. CDR1 SEHNR and CDR2 FQNEAQ come from the germline V gene (reference sequence). The CDR3 has 14 residues. The CDR3 nucleotides are TGTGCCAGCAGCGAAGCGGCCCGACAAGATGGCTACACCTTC. It is translated as CASSEAARQDGYTF.

The V call is TRBV6-2 or TRBV6-3, the J call TRBJ2-2; unclear D gene. The CDR3 extends over 12 amino acids. V was clipped by 10 bases and J by 1 base, with 7 bases between them. Germline V gene data show CDR1 as MNHEY and CDR2 as SVGEGT. Here the CDR3 reads CATRQNTGELFF. The CDR3 DNA follows: TGTGCCACCCGACAGAACACCGGGGAGCTGTTTTTT.

This clonotype was detected only a few times. The chain has TRBV28 and TRBJ1-1, with 9 bases identical to TRBD1. Trimming cost V 6 bases and J 5 bases; bases outside gene matches: 10. The CDR3 is 15 residues long. Germline V gene lookup returns CDR1 MDHEN and CDR2 SYDVKM. The CDR3 sequence: CASRLPGQGGTEAFF. The CDR3 DNA reads as TGTGCCAGCAGGCTTCCGGGACAGGGTGGGACTGAAGCTTTCTTT.

The chain has TRBV5-1 and TRBJ2-6; TRBD1 agrees at 9 bases. The CDR3 is made up of 18 amino acids. Germline V gene data show CDR1 as SGHRS and CDR2 as YFSETQ. V lost 5 bases to trimming and J lost 1 base; unmatched junction nucleotides: 10. The CDR3 coding sequence is TGCGCCAGCAGATCTTCCGGGACAGGGCCTTCTGGGGCCAACGTCCTGACTTTC. Its protein product is CASRSSGTGPSGANVLTF.

In this sample, this clonotype turned up a few times. This chain links TRBV28 with TRBJ1-1; TRBD1 is a possible D gene (6 bases). This CDR3 comprises 14 residues. The germline V gene encodes CDR1 MDHEN and CDR2 SYDVKM. Trimming stripped 6 bases from V and 1 base from J, with 12 bases between. DNA of the CDR3: TGTGCCAGCAGATCAGGGGTCGCGAACACTGAAGCTTTCTTT. The encoded protein is CASRSGVANTEAFF.

The sample holds a few counts of this clonotype. The chain joins TRBV4-2 to TRBJ1-2; a possible D gene is TRBD1 (6 bases). The V end lost 4 bases, the J end lost 0 bases, and 12 bases lay between the germline ends. CDR3 length: 15 residues. Germline V CDR1 and CDR2: LGHNA, YNFKEQ. This chain's CDR3 is CASSLRQASNYGYTF. The CDR3 nucleotides read TGTGCCAGCAGCCTGCGACAGGCCTCTAACTATGGCTACACCTTC.

This clonotype was seen more than once but under ten times. CDR3 loop: CASSPTRGRASYEQYV. CDR3 bases: TGCGCCAGCAGCCCCACCCGTGGAAGGGCCTCCTACGAGCAGTACGTC. The V gene is TRBV4-3, the J gene TRBJ2-7, with D unresolved. This CDR3 has 16 amino acids. Trimming took 4 bases from V and 0 from J, leaving 16 bases between them. Germline CDR1 and CDR2: LGHNA and YSLEER.

This clonotype was found a few times. The DNA of the CDR3 is TGTGCCAGCAGCTTGGCCCTAGCGGGGGGTTTTGATACGCAGTATTTT. Its protein product is CASSLALAGGFDTQYF. This chain joins TRBV5-8 and TRBJ2-3; 11 bases match TRBD2. V was pared by 0 bases and J by 6 bases, with 6 bases of the junction left unmatched. The germline V gene encodes CDR1 SGHTS and CDR2 YDEGEE. This CDR3 has 16 residues.

This clonotype appeared many times. The J gene is TRBJ1-6, the V gene TRBV4-3; 7 bases match TRBD1. Unmatched junction bases numbered 12, after V lost 3 bases and J lost 7 bases. The CDR3 runs 17 residues. Germline V gene data show CDR1 as LGHNA and CDR2 as YSLEER. The CDR3 nucleotides are TGCGCCAGCAGCCAGACCGGGACAGTCAATCGAAATTCACCCCTCCACTTT. Encoded protein: CASSQTGTVNRNSPLHF.